The next 31 T cell receptor beta chains were all read from a single sample in a study of immune evolution from preneoplasia to lung adenocarcinoma. Here immunoSEQ multiplex PCR was the method, and the copy in TCRdb shows in-frame clones only, minus some. The table shows 30,000 to 45,000 clones, with roughly 74% occurring only once. The source material was FFPE invasive lung adenocarcinoma tissue. These receptors were obtained from a person aged 55 to 75 with lung adenocarcinoma.

The V call is TRBV28, the J call TRBJ1-2, with 12 positions matching TRBD1. CDR1 and CDR2 (germline): MDHEN, SYDVKM. Trimming took 6 bases from V and 7 from J; bases not matched to a gene: 9. CDR3 size: 15 residues. CDR3 region: CASRISGQGAAGYTF. Written as DNA, the CDR3 is TGTGCCAGCAGAATCTCGGGACAGGGGGCGGCTGGCTACACCTTC.

This clone was observed a few times. The chain is built from TRBV28 and TRBJ2-7, with D possibly matching TRBD1 (7 bases). The CDR3 loop spans 14 amino acids. CDR1 is MDHEN and CDR2 is SYDVKM in the germline V gene. Trimming stripped 6 bases from V and 6 bases from J, with 18 bases between. The CDR3 coding sequence is TGTGCCAGCAGCCACGACGGAGGGGGCTCCGAGCAGTACTTC. Protein sequence: CASSHDGGGSEQYF.

V usage is TRBV29-1 and J usage is TRBJ1-2, with D perhaps TRBD1 (5 bases). CDR1 and CDR2 from the germline V gene are SQVTM and ANQGSEA. The CDR3 spans 14 residues. V was trimmed by 5 bases and J by 2 bases, leaving 15 bases between them. The CDR3 DNA is TGCAGCGTTCTAGTCGCAGGGACCAACTATGGCTACACCTTC. Encoded protein: CSVLVAGTNYGYTF.

The sample holds a few counts of this clone. The chain joins TRBV11-3 to TRBJ2-7, with D perhaps assigned TRBD1 or TRBD2 (5 bases each). Germline CDR1 is SGHNT and CDR2 is YENEEA. With 1 base removed from V and 6 bases from J, the gap between germline ends came to 10 bases. The length of the CDR3 is 13 residues. CDR3 region: CASSLAPGREQYF. The CDR3 nucleotides are TGTGCCAGCAGCTTAGCCCCGGGGCGCGAGCAGTACTTC.

The chain is built from TRBV6-6 and TRBJ2-7; D is unclear. Germline V gene sequence: CDR1 MNHNY, CDR2 SVGAGI (reference sequence). This CDR3 contains 11 residues. Trimming shortened V by 6 bases and J by 7 bases, and 10 bases separated the two germline ends. The CDR3 spells CASSPDEEQYF. The CDR3 DNA follows: TGTGCCAGCAGCCCCGATGAGGAGCAGTACTTC.

This chain uses TRBV27 with TRBJ1-4; 7 bases are a match to TRBD1. The CDR3 length is 14 residues. Germline trimming cut 6 bases from V and 3 bases from J; bases unmatched to any gene: 4. Germline-derived CDR1 and CDR2 are MNHEY and SMNVEV (reference sequence). CDR3 sequence: CASSYQGANEKLFF. CDR3 coding DNA: TGTGCCAGCAGCTACCAGGGGGCTAATGAAAAACTGTTTTTT.

J is TRBJ1-1 and V is TRBV5-1, with 9 positions matching TRBD1. Germline lookup yields CDR1 SGHRS and CDR2 YFSETQ. V trimming: 0 bases; J trimming: 10 bases; junction bases outside the gene matches: 10. CDR3 size: 15 residues. The CDR3 DNA follows: TGCGCCAGCAGCTTGGAAAATACAGGGGGCCAGGCAGCTTTCTTT. As protein: CASSLENTGGQAAFF.

The chain carries TRBV7-3 and TRBJ2-3, with 10 bases that match TRBD2. The trim removed 2 bases at V and 5 bases at J, leaving 4 bases unmatched. Germline CDR1 and CDR2: SGHTA and FQGTGA. CDR3 length: 15 amino acids. The CDR3 DNA reads TGTGCCAGCAGCTTAGTAGCGGGAGGTGTAGATACGCAGTATTTT. This translates into CASSLVAGGVDTQYF. The variable domain in full, with the rest retrieved from reference TRBV7-3 and TRBJ2-3, is GAGVSQTPSNKVTEKGKYVELRCDPISGHTALYWYRQSLGQGPEFLIYFQGTGAADDSGLPNDRFFAVRPEGSVSTLKIQRTERGDSAVYLCASSLVAGGVDTQYFGPGTRLTVL.

The chain has TRBV5-8 and TRBJ2-3; perhaps D is TRBD1 or TRBD2 (5 bases each). Germline V CDR1 and CDR2: SGHTS, YDEGEE. The V and J ends lost 1 base and 1 base respectively, with 16 bases between them. This CDR3 is 17 amino acids long. The CDR3 region is CASSLMRWGRGTDTQYF. CDR3 DNA sequence: TGTGCCAGCAGCTTGATGCGTTGGGGACGGGGCACAGATACGCAGTATTTT.

On this clone: Relative to the germline gene, one junction end is altered; a read error may explain this. This chain connects TRBV6-6 to TRBJ1-4; D may be TRBD1 (5 bases). The CDR3 runs to 15 residues. CDR1 is MNHNY and CDR2 is SVGAGI in the germline V gene (reference sequence). CDR3 DNA: TGTGCCAGCAGTCGCAAAGGGGTAACTCATGAAAAACTGTTTTTT. Translation gives CASSRKGVTHEKLFF.

The rearrangement joins TRBV30 to TRBJ2-1, with D perhaps TRBD1 (5 bases). V was cut by 4 bases and J by 1 base, with 11 bases left in between. CDR1 GTSNPN and CDR2 SVGIG come from the germline V gene (reference sequence). The CDR3 has 14 residues. In DNA form, the CDR3 reads TGTGCCTGGAATAAGGGGCTATCCTACAATGAGCAGTTCTTC. Residues: CAWNKGLSYNEQFF.

V usage is TRBV28 and J usage is TRBJ2-7, with 8 bases lining up with TRBD1. The CDR3 length is 14 residues. The J segment lost 0 bases and the V segment lost 4 bases, leaving 2 bases of the junction unmatched. The germline gives CDR1 MDHEN, CDR2 SYDVKM. The CDR3 sequence is CASSSGQGSYEQYF. DNA of the CDR3: TGTGCCAGCAGTTCCGGACAGGGCTCCTACGAGCAGTACTTC.

CDR3 coding DNA: TGCGCCAGCAGCTCTGGGGTTCTCTATGGCTACACCTTC. Its translation: CASSSGVLYGYTF. The chain has TRBV5-1 and TRBJ1-2; D not certain. CDR1 SGHRS and CDR2 YFSETQ come from the germline V gene. There are 13 residues in the CDR3. V was shortened by 3 bases and J by 4 bases, with 10 bases between the two germline ends.

The chain joins TRBV15 to TRBJ1-2; D is uncertain. Per the germline V gene, CDR1 is LNHNV and CDR2 is YYDKDF (reference sequence). The CDR3 consists of 14 residues. The V gene lost 3 bases and the J gene lost 2 bases, with 10 bases spanning the gap. As DNA, the CDR3 is TGTGCCACCAGCAGGGAGACACCCAACTATGGCTACACCTTC. Its protein is CATSRETPNYGYTF.

This clone was seen a handful of times. The rearrangement joins TRBV7-6 to TRBJ2-7; tentatively, D is TRBD1 (5 bases). CDR1 and CDR2 from the germline V gene are SGHVS and FNYEAQ. V shed 2 bases and J shed 5 bases, with 7 bases lying between them. The CDR3 is 12 amino acids. DNA for the CDR3: TGTGCCAGCAGCTTACTGGACAACGAGCAGTACTTC. The encoded protein is CASSLLDNEQYF.

Within the sample, this clone is medium-sized. The chain combines TRBV29-1 with TRBJ1-2; TRBD1 is a possible D gene (5 bases). Looked up from germline, CDR1 is SQVTM and CDR2 is ANQGSEA. The CDR3 runs 12 residues. V dropped 3 bases and J dropped 7 bases, with 12 bases sitting between them. The CDR3 loop reads CSVDRQGGGYTF. The DNA for the CDR3 is TGCAGCGTTGATCGGCAGGGCGGTGGCTACACCTTC. The entire variable domain, with the rest obtained from reference TRBV29-1 and TRBJ1-2, is as follows: SAVISQKPSRDICQRGTSLTIQCQVDSQVTMMFWYRQQPGQSLTLIATANQGSEATYESGFVIDKFPISRPNLTFSTLTVSNMSPEDSSIYLCSVDRQGGGYTFGSGTRLTVV.

The genes are TRBV9 and TRBJ2-5; a possible D gene is TRBD2 (7 bases). Germline assignment: CDR1 SGDLS and CDR2 YYNGEE. The CDR3 is 16 residues long. Trimming shortened V by 1 base and J by 4 bases, and 17 bases separated the two germline ends. CDR3 bases: TGTGCCAGCAGCGTATCGGCATCGGGGGGCGGAGAGACCCAGTACTTC. As protein: CASSVSASGGGETQYF.

This clone was observed a handful of times. This CDR3 reads CASSKASGTQYF. CDR3 bases: TGTGCCAGCAGCAAAGCTTCAGGGACCCAGTACTTC. The chain combines TRBV7-9 with TRBJ2-5; D is unresolved. The CDR3 is 12 amino acids. Deletions cut 5 bases from V and 7 bases from J, with 11 bases between. CDR1 SEHNR and CDR2 FQNEAQ come from the germline V gene (reference sequence).

The chain joins TRBV30 to TRBJ2-3, with D unclear. The CDR3 has 12 amino acids. Trimming pared 3 bases from V and 5 bases from J, leaving 9 bases between. Germline V gene sequence: CDR1 GTSNPN, CDR2 SVGIG (reference sequence). The CDR3 protein is CAWRASLDTQYF. CDR3 bases: TGTGCCTGGAGGGCTTCCTTAGATACGCAGTATTTT.

The V and J genes are TRBV2 and TRBJ1-2, with D unresolved. This CDR3 spans 14 amino acids. Germline values: CDR1 SNHLY, CDR2 FYNNEI. Trimming shortened V by 1 base and J by 2 bases, and 8 bases separated the two germline ends. DNA of the CDR3: TGTGCCAGCAGTGAAGTTACTTCGAACTATGGCTACACCTTC. Protein product: CASSEVTSNYGYTF.

This chain links TRBV19 with TRBJ2-1, with a tentative D call TRBD1 (6 bases). Trimming shortened V by 8 bases and J by 0 bases, and 17 bases separated the two germline ends. The CDR3 has 16 residues. The germline CDR1 and CDR2 sequences are LNHDA and SQIVND (reference sequence). In nucleotides, the CDR3 is TGTGCCAGTTCCACTAAACACAGGGACTCCTACAATGAGCAGTTCTTC. Translated, it gives CASSTKHRDSYNEQFF.

The chain employs TRBV5-1 and TRBJ2-3, with TRBD2 matching over 9 bases. V was clipped by 7 bases and J by 2 bases; unmatched bases: 5. Germline assignment: CDR1 SGHRS and CDR2 YFSETQ. There are 14 residues in the CDR3. The CDR3 DNA is TGCGCCAGCTTACTAGCGGGTCCCACAGATACGCAGTATTTT. Translated, it gives CASLLAGPTDTQYF.

This chain links TRBV28 with TRBJ2-7; TRBD2 agrees at 8 bases. The V gene end was trimmed by 5 bases and the J gene end by 3 bases; junction bases not matched to a gene: 6. The germline V gene has CDR1 MDHEN and CDR2 SYDVKM. CDR3 length: 14 amino acids. Here the CDR3 DNA reads TGTGCCAGCAGTATCTTAGCGGGAAGCTACGAGCAGTACTTC. Protein: CASSILAGSYEQYF.

This clone appeared once. The rearrangement links TRBV28 to TRBJ1-5; D is unresolved. V dropped 2 bases and J dropped 0 bases, with 8 bases sitting between them. The CDR3 is made up of 15 amino acids. Germline loops: CDR1 MDHEN, CDR2 SYDVKM. CDR3: CASSLTWSSNQPQHF. The CDR3 DNA is TGTGCCAGCAGTTTAACTTGGTCTAGCAATCAGCCCCAGCATTTT.

The J gene is TRBJ1-1, the V gene TRBV6-6, with D hard to call. V was shortened by 5 bases and J by 6 bases, with 7 bases between the two germline ends. The CDR3 is 11 residues long. Germline loops: CDR1 MNHNY, CDR2 SVGAGI (reference sequence). The CDR3 DNA follows: TGTGCCAGCAGTGACGGACCTGAAGCTTTCTTT. This gives the protein CASSDGPEAFF.

This chain uses TRBV7-9 with TRBJ2-3; unclear D gene. V was pared by 0 bases and J by 0 bases, with 4 bases between. Germline CDR1 and CDR2: SEHNR and FQNEAQ (reference sequence). The CDR3 has 14 amino acids. The chain's CDR3 is CASSLAASTDTQYF. In DNA, the CDR3 is TGTGCCAGCAGCTTAGCTGCAAGCACAGATACGCAGTATTTT.

The chain joins TRBV28 to TRBJ2-7; D is undetermined. V was shortened by 4 bases and J by 3 bases, with 7 bases between the two germline ends. The germline V gene has CDR1 MDHEN and CDR2 SYDVKM. The length of the CDR3 is 12 residues. CDR3: CASSYSVYEQYF. CDR3 DNA: TGTGCCAGCAGTTATTCCGTCTACGAGCAGTACTTC.

This chain connects TRBV28 to TRBJ2-1; D is undetermined. V gave up 4 bases and J gave up 10 bases, with 11 bases separating them. Per germline, CDR1 MDHEN and CDR2 SYDVKM. This CDR3 has 12 amino acids. The CDR3 sequence: CASSSSGKEQFF. CDR3 sequence (DNA): TGTGCCAGCAGTTCTTCAGGAAAAGAGCAGTTCTTC.

On this clone: One junction end disagrees with the germline gene, perhaps due to a read error. This sequence joins TRBV7-7 and TRBJ2-6; the D is unclear. This CDR3 is built from 18 residues. CDR1 and CDR2 from the germline V gene are SSHAT and FNYEAQ (reference sequence). CDR3 residues: CASSTRPNATKSGQRPDF. In DNA form, the CDR3 reads TGTGCCAGCAGCACTCGACCTAATGCCACAAAGTCGGGCCAACGTCCTGATTTC. Full variable domain (missing parts from reference TRBV7-7 and TRBJ2-6): GAGVSQSPRYKVTKRGQDVTLRCDPISSHATLYWYQQALGQGPEFLTYFNYEAQPDKSGLPSDRFSAERPEGSISTLTIQRTEQRDSAMYRCASSTRPNATKSGQRPDFGAGSRLTVL.

The chain uses TRBV7-2 and TRBJ1-4, with D maybe TRBD1 (5 bases). V was pared by 5 bases and J by 5 bases, with 12 bases between. The germline gives CDR1 SGHTA, CDR2 FQGNSA. The CDR3 is 14 amino acids. The CDR3 loop reads CASSIGGANEKLFF. In DNA, the CDR3 is TGTGCCAGCAGCATCGGAGGGGCGAATGAAAAACTGTTTTTT.

J is TRBJ2-2 and V is TRBV7-8; 7 positions match TRBD2. Germline CDR1 reads SGHVS; CDR2 reads FQNEAQ. Trimming removed 4 bases from V and 6 bases from J; junction bases left unmatched: 8. This CDR3 is built from 15 residues. The CDR3 nucleotides are TGTGCCAGCAGCTCCCGCCCGGGAGGCTCCGGGGAGCTGTTTTTT. Translated, it gives CASSSRPGGSGELFF.